This TCR beta chain is drawn from a study of regulatory T cells in long-lasting Graves disease. Study conclusions and caveats: The analysis examined peripheral blood only and excluded thyroid tissue. Persistent Graves' patients showed a TCR diversity that was lower than that of newly diagnosed ones. Among the persistent patients, fewer than 3,500 public clonotypes were shared, more than the 850 to 1,000 shared among new patients.

Time point denoted: persistent/refractory GD, antithyroid drugs over 5 years with positive TRAb. RNA from PBMCs was the source of the TCR library. With iRepertoire HTBI primers and Arm-PCR of CDR3 regions, TCR beta libraries were built. MiXCR, applied by TCRdb to the multiplex PCR reads, yields one record per CDR3 protein. The table shows around 400,000 distinct CDR3 sequences, with around 23% occurring only once. This clonotype was seen ten or more times. The antigen is undetermined. Deletions cut 2 bases from V and 3 bases from J, with 8 bases between. CDR3 length equals 13 residues. This chain connects TRBV12-3 or TRBV12-4 to TRBJ2-7; D is unclear. This TCR derives from a female donor with Graves disease. The input for sequencing was peripheral blood mononuclear cells (PBMCs), taken when the disease was refractory, from a patient treated with antithyroid drugs. The CDR3 region is CASSLKRSYEQYF. The DNA for the CDR3 is TGTGCCAGCAGTTTAAAGAGAAGCTACGAGCAGTACTTC.